This T cell receptor (beta chain) was profiled in a study of blood T cell repertoires in COVID-19. Whole-study context: Sites across the United States, Italy and Spain contributed samples from acute and convalescent COVID-19. Nucleic acid was either cDNA or gDNA, and it came from T cells, B-cell-depleted T cells, or PBMCs.

This clone was observed a handful of times. Original handling: Quantification of nucleated cells was approximated via reference gene primer amplification. TCRdb keeps only in-frame clones here, not all; method: immunoSEQ multiplex PCR. The DNA gave D and trimming, while V, J and clone size come from that table. The repertoire holds about 140,000 clones, with around 90% as singletons. Losses at the gene ends were 3 bases for V and 2 bases for J; bases not matched to a gene: 4. This CDR3 is built from 15 residues. In germline, CDR1 is MNHNS, CDR2 SASEGT. The source is a man aged 55 to 70 with active or convalescent COVID-19. The chain is built from TRBV6-1 and TRBJ1-2; 9 nucleotides agree with TRBD1. Material: peripheral blood. The CDR3 is CASSEWTGENYGYTF. The DNA of the CDR3 is TGTGCCAGCAGTGAGTGGACAGGGGAGAACTATGGCTACACCTTC.